This passage covers 8 T cell receptor beta chains from one sample sequenced in a study of CD8 T cells in ankylosing spondylitis. Study results and caveats: Seven or eight highly homologous variants formed a TCR beta motif that appeared characteristic of ankylosing spondylitis blood.

In TCRdb, the 5' RACE reads were re-called with MiXCR into one record per CDR3 protein. The table has 500,000 to 550,000 distinct CDR3 sequences, roughly 12% seen once. These TCRs' antigens remain unknown. Sequencing used blood, either unsorted or a sorted T cell fraction (not recorded which). The receptors were gathered from a male donor with ankylosing spondylitis.

The V call is TRBV5-1, the J call TRBJ2-3; D might be TRBD1 or TRBD2, each matching 6 bases. The germline gives CDR1 SGHRS, CDR2 YFSETQ. CDR3 length equals 14 residues. V lost 4 bases and J lost 5, with 14 bases in between. CDR3 sequence (DNA): TGCGCCAGCAGCGTAGGGGGGTTCGGAGATACGCAGTATTTT. Translated, it gives CASSVGGFGDTQYF.

The table lists this clonotype with a few counts. The rearrangement joins TRBV5-6 to TRBJ2-2; TRBD1 matches 9 bases. J was trimmed by 6 bases and V by 3 bases; bases with no gene match: 15. The CDR3 sequence is 18 residues long. Germline V gene lookup returns CDR1 SGHDT and CDR2 YYEEEE. This CDR3 is CASSSIRTGGHPPGELFF. The CDR3 DNA is TGTGCCAGCAGCTCAATCCGAACAGGGGGCCACCCCCCCGGGGAGCTGTTTTTT.

The chain combines TRBV20-1 with TRBJ2-1; D ambiguous. Trimming pared 3 bases from V and 5 bases from J, leaving 11 bases between. Germline-derived CDR1 and CDR2 are DFQATT and SNEGSKA (reference sequence). CDR3 length: 13 residues. CDR3 DNA sequence: TGCAGTGCTAGGACCCGACCCAACAATGAGCAGTTCTTC. It yields the protein CSARTRPNNEQFF.

This clonotype turned up a few times. The chain joins TRBV20-1 to TRBJ2-3; TRBD2 might be the D (6 bases). Between the trimmed V and J ends, which lost 6 bases and 1 base, there was a span of 17 bases. The CDR3 runs to 15 residues. Germline values: CDR1 DFQATT, CDR2 SNEGSKA (reference sequence). The CDR3 DNA reads as TGCAGTGCGTCGATCCGACTAGTTGGCACAGATACGCAGTATTTT. Translation gives CSASIRLVGTDTQYF.

The chain couples TRBV5-4 to TRBJ2-2; TRBD2 aligns across 8 bases. V gave up 0 bases and J gave up 8 bases; unmatched junction bases: 6. In germline, CDR1 is SGHNT, CDR2 YYREEE (reference sequence). The CDR3 loop spans 15 amino acids. The CDR3 region has the DNA TGTGCCAGCAGCTTGGAAGCCCGGGAGGGAGGGGAGCTGTTTTTT. Its protein is CASSLEAREGGELFF.

This clonotype was found a few times. V is TRBV5-1 and J is TRBJ2-1; D call uncertain. Trimming left V 6 bases short and J 0 bases short, with 10 bases between. The CDR3 spans 14 residues. Germline V gene lookup returns CDR1 SGHRS and CDR2 YFSETQ. For the CDR3, the DNA is TGCGCCAGCACCCCCCTTCTCTCCTACAATGAGCAGTTCTTC. It translates to CASTPLLSYNEQFF.

This clonotype has just a few counts. This rearrangement joins TRBV29-1 to TRBJ1-2; 11 bases agree with TRBD1. Germline V gene sequence: CDR1 SQVTM, CDR2 ANQGSEA. V lost 5 bases and J lost 6; bases outside the gene matches: 11. This CDR3 region has 15 residues. CDR3 bases: TGCAGCGTTTTCGTGTTTTGGACAGGGGGCAATGGCTACACCTTC. Residues: CSVFVFWTGGNGYTF.

A single count supports this clonotype. The chain is built from TRBV12-3 or TRBV12-4 and TRBJ1-1; TRBD1 is a possible D gene (6 bases). The germline V and J ends were trimmed by 7 bases and 11 bases, with 14 bases remaining between them. CDR3 length: 11 residues. CDR3 sequence (DNA): TGTGCCAGCACCAGGGGTACTTCGGCTTTCTTT. Translated, it gives CASTRGTSAFF.